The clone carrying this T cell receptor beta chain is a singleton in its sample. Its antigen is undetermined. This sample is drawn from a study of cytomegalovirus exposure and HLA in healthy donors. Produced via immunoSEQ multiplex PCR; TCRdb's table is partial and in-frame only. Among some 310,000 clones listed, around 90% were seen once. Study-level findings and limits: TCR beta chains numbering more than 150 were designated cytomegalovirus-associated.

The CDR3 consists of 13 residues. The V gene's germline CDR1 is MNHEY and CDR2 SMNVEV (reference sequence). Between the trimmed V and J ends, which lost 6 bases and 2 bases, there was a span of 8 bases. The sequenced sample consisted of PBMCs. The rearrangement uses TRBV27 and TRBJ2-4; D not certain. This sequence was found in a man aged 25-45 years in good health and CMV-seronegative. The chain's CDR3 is CASREVSKNIQYF. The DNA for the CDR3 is TGTGCCAGCAGAGAGGTCTCCAAAAACATTCAGTACTTC.